This TCR beta chain was captured by sequencing in a study of cytomegalovirus exposure and HLA in healthy donors. General observations from the study: Several V segments, TRBV6-2 and TRBV6-3 among them, could not be told apart and were dropped.

As concerns this clone: Its target is not known.

60 Vbeta and 13 Jbeta primers were used in PCR. The assay was immunoSEQ multiplex PCR, and TCRdb's table has in-frame clones only and misses some. Listed are 90,000 to 100,000 clones; roughly 3.5% falls within the top ten. The V segment lost 2 bases and the J segment 5 bases; nucleotides outside the gene matches: 17. From germline, CDR1 is GTSNPN and CDR2 SVGIG (reference sequence). The CDR3 extends over 18 amino acids. The sequencing input was PBMCs. The chain employs TRBV30 and TRBJ2-2; 7 bases map to TRBD2. The receptor was isolated from a woman aged 30 to 39 in good health and CMV-seronegative. The CDR3 region is CAWSSSLGSGAYTGELFF. In nucleotides, the CDR3 is TGTGCCTGGAGTTCCAGTTTGGGGAGCGGGGCTTATACCGGGGAGCTGTTTTTT.